The 23 T cell receptor beta chains given below trace back to one sample, sequenced in a study of regulatory T cells in long-lasting Graves disease. The time point here: persistent/refractory GD, antithyroid drugs over 5 years with positive TRAb. The TCR library was made from RNA extracted from PBMCs. Library construction for TCR beta used iRepertoire HTBI primers and Arm-PCR of CDR3 regions. TCRdb analysed the multiplex PCR reads with MiXCR anew, one entry per CDR3 protein. Counted here are a few hundred thousand distinct CDR3 sequences, 20% to 25% occurring once; the ten biggest clones make up around a quarter. The sample in question was peripheral blood mononuclear cells (PBMCs), obtained when the disease was refractory, from a patient treated with antithyroid drugs. The source of these receptors is a middle-aged woman with Graves disease.

The chain links TRBV28 to TRBJ1-2; D perhaps matches TRBD1 (5 bases). Germline assignment: CDR1 MDHEN and CDR2 SYDVKM. The CDR3 is 13 residues long. Trimming pared 3 bases from V and 9 bases from J, leaving 14 bases between. CDR3 sequence reads: CASSFGGERRYTF. The DNA for the CDR3 is TGTGCCAGCAGTTTTGGGGGGGAAAGGCGCTACACCTTC.

The rearrangement joins TRBV10-3 to TRBJ1-5, with 8 nucleotides matching TRBD1. V dropped 6 bases and J dropped 0; count of bases not matched to a gene: 13. There are 18 residues in the CDR3. The germline V gene encodes CDR1 ENHRY and CDR2 SYGVKD. The CDR3 region has the DNA TGTGCCATCAGCGGGGACAGGTTAGCTGGGGATAGCAATCAGCCCCAGCATTTT. It translates to CAISGDRLAGDSNQPQHF.

V and J are TRBV11-2 and TRBJ2-3; D is undetermined. CDR3 size: 15 residues. V lost 11 bases, J lost 0 bases, and 18 bases lay in between. The germline V gene encodes CDR1 SGHAT and CDR2 FQNNGV. The CDR3 region has the DNA TGTGCCGCAGGAAATGGGGTACAGAGCACAGATACGCAGTATTTT. Translated: CAAGNGVQSTDTQYF.

A few counts support this clonotype. The chain recombines TRBV14 with TRBJ2-7; D is ambiguous. Trimming took off 8 bases at V and 3 bases at J, with 8 bases between the two ends. CDR1 is SGHDN and CDR2 is FVKESK in the germline V gene. The CDR3 runs 11 residues. The CDR3, as DNA: TGTGCCAGCGCCACGGGCTACGAGCAGTACTTC. Translation: CASATGYEQYF. The full variable domain, in which reference TRBV14 and TRBJ2-7 provide the parts outside the CDR3, is EAGVTQFPSHSVIEKGQTVTLRCDPISGHDNLYWYRRVMGKEIKFLLHFVKESKQDESGMPNNRFLAERTGGTYSTLKVQPAELEDSGVYFCASATGYEQYFGPGTRLTVT.

The rearrangement joins TRBV7-9 to TRBJ1-1; D ambiguous. Trimming shortened V by 1 base and J by 4 bases, and 10 bases separated the two germline ends. CDR1 is SEHNR, CDR2 FQNEAQ, per germline (reference sequence). The CDR3 loop spans 14 amino acids. This CDR3 reads CASSLDPGGTEAFF. Here the CDR3 DNA reads TGTGCCAGCAGCTTAGATCCCGGAGGCACTGAAGCTTTCTTT.

V gene TRBV28 combines with J gene TRBJ2-5; possibly TRBD2 for D (6 bases). CDR1 and CDR2 (germline): MDHEN, SYDVKM. Trimming took 2 bases from V and 2 from J, leaving 12 bases between them. CDR3 length equals 15 residues. The CDR3 reads CASSLVGAGQETQYF. Here the CDR3 DNA reads TGTGCCAGCAGTTTAGTGGGTGCGGGACAAGAGACCCAGTACTTC.

This clonotype showed up just a few times. The rearrangement links TRBV20-1 to TRBJ2-7; D tentatively fits TRBD1 or TRBD2 (6 bases each). The CDR3 totals 12 residues. V was clipped by 0 bases and J by 12 bases, with 15 bases between them. Germline CDR1 and CDR2: DFQATT and SNEGSKA (reference sequence). The CDR3 sequence: CSARDLFWGAYF. CDR3 nucleotides: TGCAGTGCTAGAGATCTCTTTTGGGGGGCGTACTTC.

The chain links TRBV6-2 or TRBV6-3 to TRBJ2-7; no firm D call. V gave up 8 bases and J gave up 0 bases, with 11 bases separating them. The CDR3 is 13 amino acids. Germline CDR1 reads MNHEY; CDR2 reads SVGEGT. The CDR3 is CASDERDSYEQYF. Written as DNA, the CDR3 is TGTGCCAGCGATGAGCGAGACTCCTACGAGCAGTACTTC.

This clonotype was found many times. This chain connects TRBV6-5 to TRBJ2-7; D is possibly TRBD2 (5 bases). This CDR3 has 16 residues. Trimming took 0 bases from V and 4 from J, leaving 16 bases between them. CDR1 and CDR2 (germline): MNHEY, SVGAGI. The CDR3 loop is CASSYSRPERRYEQYF. DNA of the CDR3: TGTGCCAGCAGTTACTCCCGCCCCGAGCGGAGATACGAGCAGTACTTC.

This clonotype has a handful of counts. V is TRBV20-1 and J is TRBJ2-7; 11 bases match TRBD2. From germline, CDR1 is DFQATT and CDR2 SNEGSKA (reference sequence). This CDR3 has 13 amino acids. J was trimmed by 3 bases and V by 3 bases; bases with no gene match: 1. CDR3 in amino acids: CSASGTSGYEQYF. The CDR3 DNA reads TGCAGTGCTAGCGGGACTAGCGGCTACGAGCAGTACTTC.

This clonotype was seen ten or more times. The chain is built from TRBV28 and TRBJ2-6; 7 bases match TRBD1. The germline V gene encodes CDR1 MDHEN and CDR2 SYDVKM. CDR3 size: 15 residues. Unmatched junction bases numbered 5, after V lost 7 bases and J lost 2 bases. CDR3 coding DNA: TGTGCCAGCACATCCGGGACAGCTGGGGCCAACGTCCTGACTTTC. This translates into CASTSGTAGANVLTF.

The chain employs TRBV10-1 and TRBJ2-3; D may match TRBD1 or TRBD2 (6 bases each). The germline CDR1 and CDR2 sequences are WNHNN and SYGVQD (reference sequence). V was shortened by 8 bases and J by 3 bases, with 15 bases between the two germline ends. The CDR3 is 14 residues long. The CDR3, as DNA: TGCGCCAGCTCCGGGGGCGTCGGGACAGATACGCAGTATTTT. Its protein is CASSGGVGTDTQYF.

This clonotype was counted only a few times. CDR3 nucleotides: TGTGCCAGCTGGTCGTTTGGGGGTCTCGGATTGGCTGAAGCTTTCTTT. Its protein is CASWSFGGLGLAEAFF. This chain uses TRBV5-5 with TRBJ1-1; weak D call: TRBD1 (5 bases). The CDR3 is 16 amino acids. Per the germline V gene, CDR1 is SGHKS and CDR2 is YYEKEE (reference sequence). V lost 7 bases and J lost 6, with 25 bases in between.

This chain joins TRBV13 and TRBJ2-7, with TRBD1 as a possible D gene (6 bases). The CDR3 runs 14 residues. The germline V gene has CDR1 PRHDT and CDR2 FYEKMQ (reference sequence). V shed 0 bases and J shed 5 bases, with 11 bases lying between them. In DNA form, the CDR3 reads TGTGCCAGCAGCTTAGGTAGGGGGTTCAACGAGCAGTACTTC. Its protein product is CASSLGRGFNEQYF.

This clonotype showed up many times. The chain joins TRBV27 to TRBJ2-5, with unresolved D. Germline V lookup: CDR1 MNHEY, CDR2 SMNVEV (reference sequence). CDR3 size: 14 residues. The V end lost 4 bases, the J end lost 4 bases, and 13 bases lay between the germline ends. CDR3 amino acids: CASSSLLVRETQYF. The CDR3 DNA reads TGTGCCAGCAGTTCCCTTCTGGTACGAGAGACCCAGTACTTC.

Of note for this clonotype: Just one base apart from a much larger clone, this may be a read error. The chain joins TRBV12-3 or TRBV12-4 to TRBJ2-5, with D maybe TRBD2 (6 bases). CDR3 length equals 11 residues. CDR3: CASREEGTQCF. CDR3 bases: TGTGCCAGCAGGGAGGAGGGGACCCAGTGCTTC.

This chain connects TRBV28 to TRBJ2-1, with D possibly TRBD1 on 5 matching bases. Per the germline V gene, CDR1 is MDHEN and CDR2 is SYDVKM. The V end lost 5 bases, the J end lost 0 bases, and 17 bases lay between the germline ends. The CDR3 extends over 17 amino acids. DNA of the CDR3: TGTGCCAGCAGTCCAAGGGGCCACGCGAGCTCCTACAATGAGCAGTTCTTC. It codes for CASSPRGHASSYNEQFF.

The CDR3 nucleotides are TGTGCCAGCACCTCCGGGACTAGCGGGGCTCTAGCCAAAAACATTCAGTACTTC. Translated, it gives CASTSGTSGALAKNIQYF. The V and J genes are TRBV2 and TRBJ2-4; 13 nucleotides agree with TRBD2. V lost 7 bases, J lost 0 bases, and 9 bases stayed unmatched. The germline gives CDR1 SNHLY, CDR2 FYNNEI. This CDR3 contains 18 residues.

The chain has TRBV27 and TRBJ1-6; D might be TRBD1 (5 bases). The germline gives CDR1 MNHEY, CDR2 SMNVEV (reference sequence). V gave up 6 bases and J gave up 4 bases, with 10 bases separating them. The CDR3 has 14 residues. The CDR3 sequence is CASSRGAYNSPLHF. The CDR3 DNA reads as TGTGCCAGCAGCCGTGGGGCTTATAATTCACCCCTCCACTTT.

The V gene is TRBV13, the J gene TRBJ2-7, with 9 bases identical to TRBD2. V trimming: 4 bases; J trimming: 2 bases; junction bases outside the gene matches: 6. The CDR3 runs 15 residues. Germline V gene data show CDR1 as PRHDT and CDR2 as FYEKMQ (reference sequence). The CDR3 loop is CASSSGLALTYEQYF. The CDR3 bases are TGTGCCAGCAGCTCGGGACTAGCCCTCACCTACGAGCAGTACTTC.

The rearrangement uses TRBV6-5 and TRBJ2-7; 9 nucleotides agree with TRBD2. The CDR3 runs 14 residues. The V segment lost 2 bases and the J segment 6 bases; nucleotides outside the gene matches: 5. Germline V gene sequence: CDR1 MNHEY, CDR2 SVGAGI. In DNA form, the CDR3 reads TGTGCCAGCAGTTACCGGCTAGCGGGACTCGAGCAGTACTTC. Protein: CASSYRLAGLEQYF.

This clonotype showed up many times. The chain combines TRBV28 with TRBJ1-2; D may be TRBD1 (6 bases). The CDR3 loop spans 14 amino acids. Per the germline V gene, CDR1 is MDHEN and CDR2 is SYDVKM. The V gene lost 7 bases and the J gene lost 2 bases, with 14 bases spanning the gap. The CDR3 region is CASKESGVNYGYTF. In nucleotides, the CDR3 is TGTGCCAGCAAGGAGTCAGGGGTGAACTATGGCTACACCTTC.

The rearrangement joins TRBV12-5 to TRBJ2-7, with D perhaps matching TRBD1 (7 bases). The V gene's germline CDR1 is LGHNT and CDR2 FRNRAP. The CDR3 totals 14 residues. The V end lost 11 bases, the J end lost 5 bases, and 22 bases lay between the germline ends. The CDR3 DNA is TGTGCTCCCCCCCCCCGGACAGGAGGGGACGAGCAGTACTTC. It codes for CAPPPRTGGDEQYF.